This T cell receptor beta chain was documented in a study of T cell responses to AZD1222 COVID-19 vaccine. On this clone itself: Its antigen remains unidentified.

The repertoire was sequenced with immunoSEQ multiplex PCR; TCRdb's copy has only in-frame clones and lacks some. The profile covers fewer than 150,000 clones, with about 90% appearing a single time and 4.4% taken by the ten largest. Study results and limitations: After the peak T cell response, and only then, were repertoires sampled. Increased Spike-specific TCR breadth and depth were observed after two AZD1222 doses.

Trimming removed 0 bases at V and 9 bases at J, with 3 bases between. The CDR3 runs 11 residues. Germline assignment: CDR1 SGHTA and CDR2 FQGNSA. Specimen: peripheral blood, collected on day 0 of AZD1222 vaccination. The origin of this receptor is an adult in good health. The chain carries TRBV7-2 and TRBJ2-1; D gene unclear. The CDR3 DNA sequence: TGTGCCAGCAGCTTAGCACGTGAGCAGTTCTTC. Amino acid sequence: CASSLAREQFF. Complete variable domain (other parts from reference TRBV7-2 and TRBJ2-1): GAGVSQSPSNKVTEKGKDVELRCDPISGHTALYWYRQSLGQGLEFLIYFQGNSAPDKSGLPSDRFSAERTGGSVSTLTIQRTQQEDSAVYLCASSLAREQFFGPGTRLTVL.